A single TCR beta chain is shown here with its context. Its target is unknown. The CDR3 has 12 amino acids. Germline V lookup: CDR1 LGHNA, CDR2 YNFKEQ. J gave up 9 bases and V 5 bases, and 4 bases lay outside the gene matches. The sample originates from a study of T cells in Graves' hyperthyroidism and ophthalmopathy. There were TCR beta CDR3 regions amplified from RNA transcripts. First-round RT-PCR targeting the TCR CDR3 was performed with the HTBI primer set. TCRdb analysed the multiplex PCR reads with MiXCR anew, one entry per CDR3 protein. The sample shows around 400,000 distinct CDR3 sequences, roughly 15% of them seen only once. General study findings and limits: Most expanded thyroid clonotypes above 0.001 recurred in blood.

Sequenced: blood. The chain uses TRBV4-2 and TRBJ2-1; TRBD2 aligns across 7 bases. This TCR derives from a woman aged 60-75 years with Graves' ophthalmopathy. CDR3 sequence (DNA): TGTGCCAGCAGCTGGGGGGAGGGTGAGCAGTTCTTC. As protein: CASSWGEGEQFF.